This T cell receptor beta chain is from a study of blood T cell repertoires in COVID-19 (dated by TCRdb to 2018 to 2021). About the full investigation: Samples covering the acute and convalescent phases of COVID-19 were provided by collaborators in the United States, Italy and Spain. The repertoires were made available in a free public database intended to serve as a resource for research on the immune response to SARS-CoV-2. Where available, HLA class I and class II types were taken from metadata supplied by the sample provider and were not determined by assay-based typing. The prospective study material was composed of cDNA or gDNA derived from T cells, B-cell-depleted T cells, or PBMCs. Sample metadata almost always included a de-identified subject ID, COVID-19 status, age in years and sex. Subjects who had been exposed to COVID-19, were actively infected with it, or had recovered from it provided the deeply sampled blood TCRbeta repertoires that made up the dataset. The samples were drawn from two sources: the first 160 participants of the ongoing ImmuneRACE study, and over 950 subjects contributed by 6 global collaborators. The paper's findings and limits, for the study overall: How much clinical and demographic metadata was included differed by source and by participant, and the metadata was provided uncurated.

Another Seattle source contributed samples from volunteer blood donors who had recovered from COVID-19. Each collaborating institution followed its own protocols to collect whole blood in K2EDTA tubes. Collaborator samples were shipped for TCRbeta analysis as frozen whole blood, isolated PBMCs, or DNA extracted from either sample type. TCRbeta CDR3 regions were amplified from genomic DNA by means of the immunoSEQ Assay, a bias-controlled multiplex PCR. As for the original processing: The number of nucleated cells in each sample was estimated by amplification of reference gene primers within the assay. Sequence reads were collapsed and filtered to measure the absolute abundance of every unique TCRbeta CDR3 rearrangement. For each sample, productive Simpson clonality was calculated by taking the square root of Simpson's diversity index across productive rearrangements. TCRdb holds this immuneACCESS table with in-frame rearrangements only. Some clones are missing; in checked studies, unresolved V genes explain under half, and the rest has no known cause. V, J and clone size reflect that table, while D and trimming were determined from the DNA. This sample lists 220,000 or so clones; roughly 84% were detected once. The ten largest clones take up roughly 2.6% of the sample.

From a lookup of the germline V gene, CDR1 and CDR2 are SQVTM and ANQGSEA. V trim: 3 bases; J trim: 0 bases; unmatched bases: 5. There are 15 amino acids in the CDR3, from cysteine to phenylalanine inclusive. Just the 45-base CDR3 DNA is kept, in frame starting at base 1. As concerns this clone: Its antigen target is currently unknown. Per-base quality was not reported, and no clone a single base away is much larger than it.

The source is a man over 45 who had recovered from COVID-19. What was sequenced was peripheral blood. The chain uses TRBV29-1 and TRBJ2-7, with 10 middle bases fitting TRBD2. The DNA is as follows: TGCAGCGTTGATTCCCAGCGGGAGGGCTCCTACGAGCAGTACTTC. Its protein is CSVDSQREGSYEQYF.